This T cell receptor (beta chain) was sequenced during a study of T cells in Graves' hyperthyroidism and ophthalmopathy. The table lists this clonotype with many counts. Using RNA transcripts as the source, TCR beta CDR3 regions were amplified. HTBI primers were the set used in a first-round RT-PCR of the TCR CDR3. TCRdb re-analysed the multiplex PCR reads in MiXCR, keeping a single row per CDR3 protein. The data show about 350,000 distinct CDR3 sequences, 15% to 20% seen once. Uncontrolled infection, other autoimmune disease, pregnancy or lactation led to exclusion. Germline V gene data show CDR1 as SGHVS and CDR2 as FNYEAQ. The CDR3 loop spans 14 amino acids. Trimming cost V 2 bases and J 4 bases, with 12 bases left between them.

Sequencing input: blood. This clonotype originated in a woman between 35 and 50 years old with Graves' ophthalmopathy. V usage is TRBV7-6 and J usage is TRBJ2-7, with a possible D match to TRBD2 (7 bases). CDR3 sequence (DNA): TGTGCCAGCAGCTTAAAGGGGGGGGTTTACGAGCAGTACTTC. Amino acids: CASSLKGGVYEQYF.